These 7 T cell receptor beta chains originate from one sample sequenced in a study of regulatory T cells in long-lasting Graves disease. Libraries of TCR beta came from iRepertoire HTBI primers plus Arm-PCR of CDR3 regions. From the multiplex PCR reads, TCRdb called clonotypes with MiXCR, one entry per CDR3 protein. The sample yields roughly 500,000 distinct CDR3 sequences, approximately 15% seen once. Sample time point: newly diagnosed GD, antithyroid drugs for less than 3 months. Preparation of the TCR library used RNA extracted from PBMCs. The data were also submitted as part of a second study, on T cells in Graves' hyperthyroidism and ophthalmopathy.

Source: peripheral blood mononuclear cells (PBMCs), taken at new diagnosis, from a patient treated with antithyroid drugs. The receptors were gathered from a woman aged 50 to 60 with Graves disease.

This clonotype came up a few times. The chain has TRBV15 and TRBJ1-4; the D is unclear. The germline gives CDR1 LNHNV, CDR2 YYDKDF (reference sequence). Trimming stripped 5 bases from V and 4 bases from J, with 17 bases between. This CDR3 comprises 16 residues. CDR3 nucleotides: TGTGCCACCAGCGATAGTAATTCGGGTAATAATGAAAAACTGTTTTTT. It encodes CATSDSNSGNNEKLFF.

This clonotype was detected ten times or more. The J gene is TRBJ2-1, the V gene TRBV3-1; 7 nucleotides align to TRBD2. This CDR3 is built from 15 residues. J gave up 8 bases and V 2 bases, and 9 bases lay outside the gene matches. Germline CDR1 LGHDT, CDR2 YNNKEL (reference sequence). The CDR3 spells CASSQIAGRPDEQFF. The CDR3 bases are TGTGCCAGCAGCCAAATAGCGGGCCGCCCGGATGAGCAGTTCTTC.

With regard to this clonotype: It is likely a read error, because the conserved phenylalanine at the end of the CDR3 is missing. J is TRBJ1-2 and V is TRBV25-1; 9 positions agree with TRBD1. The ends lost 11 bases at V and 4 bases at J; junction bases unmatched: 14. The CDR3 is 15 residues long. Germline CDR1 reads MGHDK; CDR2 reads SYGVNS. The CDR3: CAAQGALLDGYGYTL. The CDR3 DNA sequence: TGTGCCGCACAGGGGGCTCTCTTAGACGGCTATGGCTACACCCTC.

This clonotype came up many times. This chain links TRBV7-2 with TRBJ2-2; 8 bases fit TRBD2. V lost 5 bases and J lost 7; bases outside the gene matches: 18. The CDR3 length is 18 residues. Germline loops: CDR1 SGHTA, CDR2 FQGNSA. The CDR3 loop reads CASSPRPSVAGRGGELFF. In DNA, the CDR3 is TGTGCCAGCAGCCCAAGGCCCAGCGTAGCGGGAAGGGGCGGGGAGCTGTTTTTT.

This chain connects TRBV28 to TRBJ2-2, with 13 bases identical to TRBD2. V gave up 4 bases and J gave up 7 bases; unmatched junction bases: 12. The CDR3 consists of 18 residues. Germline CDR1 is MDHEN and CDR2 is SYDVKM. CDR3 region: CASSSSGTSGTVGGELFF. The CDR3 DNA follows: TGTGCCAGCAGTTCCTCCGGGACTAGCGGGACAGTCGGCGGGGAGCTGTTTTTT.

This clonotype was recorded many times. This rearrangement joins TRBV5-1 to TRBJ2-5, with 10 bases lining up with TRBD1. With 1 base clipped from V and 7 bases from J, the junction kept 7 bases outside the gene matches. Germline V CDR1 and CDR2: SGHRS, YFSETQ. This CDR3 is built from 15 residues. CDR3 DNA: TGCGCCAGCAGCTTGCCGGGACAGGGGAGTGGGACCCAGTACTTC. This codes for CASSLPGQGSGTQYF.

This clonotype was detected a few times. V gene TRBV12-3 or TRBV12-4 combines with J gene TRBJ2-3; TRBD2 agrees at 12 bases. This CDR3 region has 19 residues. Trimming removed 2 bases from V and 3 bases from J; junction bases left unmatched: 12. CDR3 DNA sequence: TGTGCCAGCAGTTTACTTCTAGCGGGAGGGCCGGTTAGAACAGATACGCAGTATTTT. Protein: CASSLLLAGGPVRTDTQYF.